The 15 T cell receptor beta chains below were found in one sample sequenced in a study of T cells in women clearing cervical HPV infection (dated by TCRdb to the late 2010s). Library generation was performed with the immunoSEQ multiplex PCR assay. Sourced from immuneACCESS, this table was stored by TCRdb with only in-frame sequences that have V and J called. A share of the clones is absent; for the studies checked, an unresolved V gene accounts for under half, and the remainder has no known explanation. The table held for this sample gives about 27,000 clones. Approximately 24% of the sample is held by the ten biggest clonotypes. What was sequenced was blood buffy coat. The receptors shown here come from a woman aged 18-69 years with a cervical HPV16 infection that either progressed to CIN3+ or cleared (not recorded which).

Points on this clone: The read halts 3 residues ahead of the CDR3 end, with the missing end drawn from the germline J gene. V gene TRBV2 combines with J gene TRBJ2-1; 7 bases are a match to TRBD2. This CDR3 spans 15 amino acids. Per germline, CDR1 SNHLY and CDR2 FYNNEI. V shed 3 bases, J shed 4 bases, and the junction held 6 bases outside the gene matches. CDR3: CASSDGLAVYNEQFF. The DNA read from the CDR3 is TGTGCCAGCAGTGATGGGCTAGCGGTTTACAATGAG.

Regarding this clone: The sequenced fragment ends 3 residues before the CDR3 boundary, so the rest is inferred from the germline J gene. The V and J genes are TRBV5-1 and TRBJ2-1; 12 nucleotides match TRBD2. CDR3 size: 15 residues. CDR1 and CDR2 from the germline V gene are SGHRS and YFSETQ. The V and J ends lost 0 bases and 8 bases, in that order; junction bases with no gene match: 3. CDR3 loop: CASSLDSSGGDEQFF. CDR3 DNA (partial): TGCGCCAGCAGCTTGGATTCTAGCGGGGGGGATGAG.

With regard to this clone: The sequenced fragment ends 3 residues before the CDR3 boundary, so the rest is inferred from the germline J gene. V and J are TRBV7-9 and TRBJ2-7; D uncertain. Germline CDR1 reads SEHNR; CDR2 reads FQNEAQ (reference sequence). V was trimmed by 1 base and J by 4 bases, leaving 11 bases between them. The CDR3 covers 14 residues. The CDR3 protein is CASSLEAGFYEQYF. The CDR3 DNA, read in part, is TGTGCCAGCAGCTTAGAGGCAGGATTTTACGAG.

Concerning this clone itself: Read sequence stops 3 residues before the CDR3 end, and the germline J gene provides the missing end. V and J are TRBV18 and TRBJ2-5; 9 nucleotides line up with TRBD2. This CDR3 is 19 amino acids long. CDR1 and CDR2 from the germline V gene are KGHSH and LQKENI. Trimming took 6 bases from V and 2 from J; bases not matched to a gene: 19. The sequenced CDR3 bases are TGTGCCAGCTCCCCCATCGGAGGGTTAGCGGGAGCCCCTCAAGAGACC. It codes for CASSPIGGLAGAPQET. The complete CDR3 sequence is CASSPIGGLAGAPQETQYF.

On this clone itself: The read is 3 residues too short to cover the CDR3 end, so that end is filled in from the germline J gene. The V call is TRBV13, the J call TRBJ2-3, with unresolved D. Trimming took off 5 bases at V and 6 bases at J, with 12 bases between the two ends. From germline, CDR1 is PRHDT and CDR2 FYEKMQ (reference sequence). This CDR3 is 13 amino acids long. Incomplete CDR3 DNA: TGTGCCAGCAGCCCGACCAGCGAGGATACG. Translating gives CASSPTSEDT. The whole CDR3 protein reads CASSPTSEDTQYF.

A note on this clone: The read falls 3 residues short of the CDR3 end, and the missing part is taken from the germline J gene. The rearrangement uses TRBV20-1 and TRBJ2-7, with TRBD2 matching over 9 bases. Trimming cost V 2 bases and J 4 bases; bases outside gene matches: 9. Germline values: CDR1 DFQATT, CDR2 SNEGSKA (reference sequence). This CDR3 is 15 amino acids long. The DNA read from the CDR3 is TGCAGTGCTAGAATGCCTAGCGGGATTGGGTACGAG. Its translation: CSARMPSGIGYE. The whole CDR3 protein is CSARMPSGIGYEQYF.

In the case of this clone: The read finishes 3 residues shy of the CDR3 end, and the germline J gene is used to complete it. V usage is TRBV9 and J usage is TRBJ2-1; 11 bases are shared with TRBD2. There are 18 residues in the CDR3. The germline gives CDR1 SGDLS, CDR2 YYNGEE. V dropped 5 bases and J dropped 2; count of bases not matched to a gene: 12. CDR3 amino acids: CASSREFPGLAAYNEQFF. The CDR3 bases that were read are TGTGCCAGCAGTAGAGAATTCCCGGGACTAGCGGCCTACAATGAG.

A note on this clone: The read terminates 3 residues before the CDR3 end, so the remaining end is supplied by the germline J gene. The rearrangement uses TRBV20-1 and TRBJ2-6; a possible D gene is TRBD1 (5 bases). V was cut by 4 bases and J by 2 bases, with 15 bases left in between. CDR1 and CDR2 (germline): DFQATT, SNEGSKA (reference sequence). This CDR3 has 16 amino acids. The chain's CDR3 is CSANGALGAGANVLTF. CDR3 DNA (partial): TGCAGTGCTAATGGGGCTTTGGGCGCTGGGGCCAACGTC.

Regarding this clone: From the germline J gene comes the end of the CDR3, since the read stops 3 residues before it. This sequence joins TRBV19 and TRBJ2-3, with D maybe TRBD2 (6 bases). Germline assignment: CDR1 LNHDA and CDR2 SQIVND (reference sequence). The V end was cut by 2 bases, the J end by 4 bases, with 19 bases between. The CDR3 length is 17 residues. The DNA read from the CDR3 is TGTGCCAGTAGTATACTAGCGCCCCGGGGTAGGGCAGATACG. Amino acids: CASSILAPRGRADT. In full, the CDR3 reads CASSILAPRGRADTQYF.

Partial CDR3 DNA: TGTGCCAGCAGCTCAAGACCTCAGGGATATGGC. It yields the protein CASSSRPQGYG. The full CDR3 protein reads CASSSRPQGYGYTF. The chain combines TRBV11-2 with TRBJ1-2; possibly TRBD1 for D (5 bases). The missing CDR3 end, 3 residues past where the read stops, is filled in from the germline J gene. This CDR3 spans 14 amino acids. The germline CDR1 and CDR2 sequences are SGHAT and FQNNGV. The V end lost 4 bases, the J end lost 5 bases, and 14 bases lay between the germline ends. Full variable domain (missing parts from reference TRBV11-2 and TRBJ1-2): EAGVAQSPRYKIIEKRQSVAFWCNPISGHATLYWYQQILGQGPKLLIQFQNNGVVDDSQLPKDRFSAERLKGVDSTLKIQPAKLEDSAVYLCASSSRPQGYGYTFGSGTRLTVV.

About this clone itself: The read halts 3 residues ahead of the CDR3 end, with the missing end drawn from the germline J gene. The chain uses TRBV27 and TRBJ2-3; a weak D match, TRBD2 (6 bases). The CDR3 is 16 amino acids. Per the germline V gene, CDR1 is MNHEY and CDR2 is SMNVEV (reference sequence). V lost 6 bases, J lost 0 bases, and 16 bases lay in between. CDR3 protein: CASRGLLRPSTDTQYF. The covered CDR3 bases are TGTGCCAGCAGGGGACTTCTCAGACCTAGCACAGATACG.

Its frequency marks this clone as medium-sized (0.01 to 0.1%). The read ends 3 residues shy of where the CDR3 ends; the end is completed using the germline J gene. The gene calls are TRBV13 and TRBJ2-1; TRBD2 matches at 8 bases. The CDR3 covers 16 residues. The germline CDR1 and CDR2 sequences are PRHDT and FYEKMQ (reference sequence). J was trimmed by 4 bases and V by 5 bases; bases with no gene match: 10. The chain's CDR3 is CASSAIRAGAYNEQFF. CDR3 bases read: TGTGCCAGCAGCGCCATTAGAGCGGGAGCTTACAATGAG.

Points on this clone: With the read ending 3 residues before the CDR3 end, the germline J gene is used to fill in that end. The V gene is TRBV19, the J gene TRBJ1-2; D is ambiguous. This CDR3 spans 13 amino acids. Germline CDR1 is LNHDA and CDR2 is SQIVND (reference sequence). Trimming cost V 3 bases and J 3 bases, with 8 bases left between them. CDR3 DNA, as far as it was read: TGTGCCAGTAGTATGGACTCTTACTATGGC. Residues: CASSMDSYYG. Given in full, the CDR3 is CASSMDSYYGYTF.

As concerns this clone: The CDR3 end falls 3 residues outside the read, so it is completed with the germline J gene. The rearrangement uses TRBV7-6 and TRBJ2-2; TRBD2 matches at 13 bases. The CDR3 loop spans 16 amino acids. Germline-derived CDR1 and CDR2 are SGHVS and FNYEAQ. V lost 5 bases and J lost 5; bases outside the gene matches: 5. The part of the CDR3 DNA that was read is TGTGCCAGCAGCACCACTAGCGGGAGGGTTACCGGGGAG. Protein: CASSTTSGRVTGE. The entire CDR3 sequence reads CASSTTSGRVTGELFF.

As regards this clone: The CDR3 extends 3 residues past the end of the read, so its final part is completed from the germline J gene. The gene calls are TRBV2 and TRBJ1-4; 9 nucleotides agree with TRBD1. Germline assignment: CDR1 SNHLY and CDR2 FYNNEI. V shed 8 bases, J shed 4 bases, and the junction held 5 bases outside the gene matches. The CDR3 contains 14 residues. CDR3 bases read: TGTGCCAGCTCTCGGACAGGGGTTAATGAAAAA. This codes for CASSRTGVNEK. The full CDR3 is CASSRTGVNEKLFF.